This TCR beta chain originates from a study of blood T cell repertoires in COVID-19. V gave up 1 base and J gave up 0 bases, with 8 bases separating them. The V gene's germline CDR1 is SGHRS and CDR2 YFSETQ. CDR3 size: 15 residues. Original analysis: Reference gene primer amplification in the assay estimated nucleated cell counts. This table comes from immunoSEQ multiplex PCR, and its TCRdb copy is limited to in-frame clones, with some not included. V, J and clone size were drawn from that table, and D and trimming were deduced from the DNA. Here the sample spans 350,000 or so clones, roughly nine tenths being singletons.

Sequencing was done on a sample of peripheral blood. This receptor was obtained from a woman aged 55-70 years with COVID-19, enrolled during active disease. The chain employs TRBV5-1 and TRBJ1-3; D not resolved. The CDR3 DNA is TGCGCCAGCAGCTTGACGGAGAGCTCTGGAAACACCATATATTTT. It codes for CASSLTESSGNTIYF.